The source of this T cell receptor beta chain is a study of blood T cell repertoires in COVID-19 (TCRdb year 2020). For the study in its entirety: Samples covering the acute and convalescent phases of COVID-19 were provided by collaborators in the United States, Italy and Spain. The material from the prospective study consisted of cDNA or gDNA derived from T cells, B-cell-depleted T cells, or PBMCs. The dataset comprised deeply sampled blood TCRbeta repertoires from subjects exposed to, actively infected with, or recovered from COVID-19. The repertoires were released in a freely available public database meant as a resource for research on the immune response to SARS-CoV-2. Samples were obtained from the ongoing ImmuneRACE study (first 160 participants) and from 950 to 1,500 subjects provided by 6 global collaborators. Nearly every sample came with metadata listing a de-identified subject ID, COVID-19 status, age in years and sex. HLA class I and class II types, where available, came from metadata supplied by the sample provider rather than from assay-based typing.

Each collaborating institution followed its own protocols to collect whole blood in K2EDTA tubes. For TCRbeta analysis, collaborator samples were shipped as frozen whole blood, as isolated PBMCs, or as DNA extracted from either sample type. With regard to this clone: This clone's antigen is unknown. Base qualities are not provided; no much larger clone lies one nucleotide away.

TCRbeta CDR3 regions were amplified from genomic DNA using the immunoSEQ Assay, a bias-controlled multiplex PCR. On the authors' methods: The number of nucleated cells in each sample was estimated by amplification of reference gene primers within the assay. To quantify the absolute abundance of each unique TCRbeta CDR3 rearrangement, sequence reads were collapsed and filtered. For each sample, productive Simpson clonality was calculated as the square root of Simpson's diversity index over productive rearrangements. Not all clones reach the TCRdb copy of this immuneACCESS table, which keeps in-frame sequences only. Checked studies attribute under half of the gap to unresolved V genes and leave the rest unexplained. The D gene and trimming were derived from the DNA, and the V and J assignments and clone size from that table. In all, the sample holds under 200,000 clones, and approximately 90% of those were seen once. The ten largest clones represent 0.53% of the sample.

The paper's findings and limits, for the study overall: The amount of clinical and demographic metadata varied by source and participant and was provided uncurated.

V is cut back by 3 bases and J by 9 bases, with 2 bases in the junction unmatched. From the cysteine up to the phenylalanine, the CDR3 has a length of 13 residues. Kept here is only the CDR3 DNA, which spans 39 bases and is read in frame from base 1. Recombination connected TRBV12-3 or TRBV12-4 to TRBJ2-1; 10 of the junction bases match TRBD1. The receptor's source is a man between 45 and 60 years old with acute or convalescent COVID-19. The sequencing sample was made of peripheral blood. The bases are TGTGCCAGCAGTTTGGGACAGGGGTTTGAGCAGTTCTTC. Its coded protein is CASSLGQGFEQFF.